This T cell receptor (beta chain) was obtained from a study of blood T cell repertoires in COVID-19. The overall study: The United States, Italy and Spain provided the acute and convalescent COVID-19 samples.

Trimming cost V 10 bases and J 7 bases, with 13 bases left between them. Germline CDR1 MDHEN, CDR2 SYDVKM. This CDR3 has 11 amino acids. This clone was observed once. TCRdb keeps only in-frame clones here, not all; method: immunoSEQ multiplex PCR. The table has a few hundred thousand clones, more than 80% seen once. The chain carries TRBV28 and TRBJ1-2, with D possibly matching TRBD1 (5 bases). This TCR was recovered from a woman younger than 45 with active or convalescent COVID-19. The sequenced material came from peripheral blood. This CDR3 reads CATHRIGGYTF. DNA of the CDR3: TGTGCCACCCACAGGATAGGTGGCTACACCTTC.